This T cell receptor beta chain was captured by sequencing in a study of blood T cell repertoires in COVID-19. TCRdb's copy holds only in-frame clones and misses some; the assay was immunoSEQ multiplex PCR. The data contain over 200,000 clones, 88% of them seen just once; the ten biggest clones take up around 2.9%. Sequenced sample: peripheral blood. The sequence was collected from a woman in her sixties with acute or convalescent COVID-19.

The CDR3 spells CARSLGQGAVEQYF. The CDR3 nucleotides read TGTGCCAGAAGCTTGGGACAGGGGGCTGTCGAGCAGTACTTC. V usage is TRBV5-3 and J usage is TRBJ2-7; TRBD1 matches 10 bases. TRBV5-3 falls under the ORF class, with uncertain function. V was pared by 0 bases and J by 6 bases, with 3 bases of the junction left unmatched. This CDR3 has 14 residues.